These 2 T cell receptor beta chains were sequenced from one sample in a study of T cell repertoires in cytomegalovirus infection. For these TCRs, the target antigens are not known. TCRdb reprocessed the reads with MiXCR, giving one entry per CDR3 protein. Of 750,000 to 900,000 distinct CDR3 sequences in the sample, about 29% were seen once. This sample comprised cultured CD8+ T cells from PBMCs, obtained from culture after CMV antigen stimulation. Receptors were obtained from a human donor in good health (CMV status not recorded). Some clones in this sample may be carry-over from other donors' samples.

V and J are TRBV7-9 and TRBJ1-6, with no clear D. Trimming pared 4 bases from V and 16 bases from J, leaving 14 bases between. Germline V gene data show CDR1 as SEHNR and CDR2 as FQNEAQ (reference sequence). The CDR3 has 12 amino acids. The DNA for the CDR3 is TGTGCCAGCAGCTCCGAGTCTATTCCTCTCCACTTT. This codes for CASSSESIPLHF.

This clonotype has only a few counts. The rearrangement links TRBV7-8 to TRBJ2-1; D ambiguous. Germline loops: CDR1 SGHVS, CDR2 FQNEAQ. The V end lost 0 bases, the J end lost 3 bases, and 12 bases lay between the germline ends. There are 16 residues in the CDR3. CDR3 DNA sequence: TGTGCCAGCAGCTTAGCTTATGCGACAATCTACAATGAGCAGTTCTTC. Its protein is CASSLAYATIYNEQFF.